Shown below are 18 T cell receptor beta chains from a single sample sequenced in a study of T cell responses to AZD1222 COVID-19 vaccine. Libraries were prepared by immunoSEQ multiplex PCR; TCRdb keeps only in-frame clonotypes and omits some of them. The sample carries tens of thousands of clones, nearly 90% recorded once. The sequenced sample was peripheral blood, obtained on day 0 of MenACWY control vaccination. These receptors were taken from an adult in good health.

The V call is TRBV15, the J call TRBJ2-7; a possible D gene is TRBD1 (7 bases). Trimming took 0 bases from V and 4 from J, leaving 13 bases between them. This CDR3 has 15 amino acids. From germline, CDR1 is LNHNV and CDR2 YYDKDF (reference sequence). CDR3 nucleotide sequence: TGTGCCACCAGCAGAGATCGACAGGGAGGATACGAGCAGTACTTC. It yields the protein CATSRDRQGGYEQYF. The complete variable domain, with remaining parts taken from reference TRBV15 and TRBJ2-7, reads DAMVIQNPRYQVTQFGKPVTLSCSQTLNHNVMYWYQQKSSQAPKLLFHYYDKDFNNEADTPDNFQSRRPNTSFCFLDIRSPGLGDTAMYLCATSRDRQGGYEQYFGPGTRLTVT.

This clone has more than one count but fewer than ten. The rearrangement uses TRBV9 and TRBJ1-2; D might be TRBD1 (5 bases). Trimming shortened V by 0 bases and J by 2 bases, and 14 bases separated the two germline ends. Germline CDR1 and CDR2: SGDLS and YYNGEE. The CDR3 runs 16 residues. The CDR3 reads CASSVGGEQDNYGYTF. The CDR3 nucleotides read TGTGCCAGCAGCGTAGGAGGGGAGCAAGACAACTATGGCTACACCTTC.

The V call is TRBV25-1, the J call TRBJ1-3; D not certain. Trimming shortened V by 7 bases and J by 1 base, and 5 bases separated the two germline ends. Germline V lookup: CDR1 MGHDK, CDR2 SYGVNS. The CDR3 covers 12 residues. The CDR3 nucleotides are TGTGCCAGCACCTCATCTGGAAACACCATATATTTT. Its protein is CASTSSGNTIYF.

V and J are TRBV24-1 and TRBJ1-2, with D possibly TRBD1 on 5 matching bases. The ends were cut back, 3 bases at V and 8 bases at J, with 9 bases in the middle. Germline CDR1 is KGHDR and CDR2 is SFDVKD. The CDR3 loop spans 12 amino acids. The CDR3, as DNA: TGTGCCACCAGTGATAGGCAGGGAGGCTACACCTTC. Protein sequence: CATSDRQGGYTF.

The DNA for the CDR3 is TGTGCCAGCAGCTTCCTTAGGGGCGCGGGGGAGACCCAGTACTTC. Translation: CASSFLRGAGETQYF. The chain couples TRBV7-2 to TRBJ2-5; weak D call: TRBD2 (6 bases). The CDR3 covers 15 residues. V gave up 3 bases and J gave up 5 bases, with 16 bases separating them. Germline V gene sequence: CDR1 SGHTA, CDR2 FQGNSA.

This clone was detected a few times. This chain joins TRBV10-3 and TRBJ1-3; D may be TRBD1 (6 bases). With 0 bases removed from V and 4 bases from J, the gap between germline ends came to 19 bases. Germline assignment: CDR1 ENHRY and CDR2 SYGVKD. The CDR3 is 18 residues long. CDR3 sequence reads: CAISESHRTAISGNTIYF. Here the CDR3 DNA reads TGTGCCATCAGTGAGTCTCACAGGACAGCAATCTCGGGAAACACCATATATTTT.

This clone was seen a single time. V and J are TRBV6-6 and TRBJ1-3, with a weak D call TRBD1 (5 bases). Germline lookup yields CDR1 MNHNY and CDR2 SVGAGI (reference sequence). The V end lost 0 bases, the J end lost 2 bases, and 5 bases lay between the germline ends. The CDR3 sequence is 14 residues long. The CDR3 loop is CASSYSTAGNTIYF. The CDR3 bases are TGTGCCAGCAGTTACTCGACAGCTGGAAACACCATATATTTT.

The CDR3 nucleotides read TGTGCCAGTAGAGAGGGCTGGGGCTACACCTTC. Its protein is CASREGWGYTF. The chain recombines TRBV19 with TRBJ1-2; the D is unclear. Germline assignment: CDR1 LNHDA and CDR2 SQIVND (reference sequence). The CDR3 is 11 residues long. Trimming took off 6 bases at V and 8 bases at J, with 10 bases between the two ends.

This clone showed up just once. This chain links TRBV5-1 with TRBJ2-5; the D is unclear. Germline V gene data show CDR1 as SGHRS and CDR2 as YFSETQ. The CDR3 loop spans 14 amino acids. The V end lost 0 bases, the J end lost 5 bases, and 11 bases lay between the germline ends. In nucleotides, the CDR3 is TGCGCCAGCAGCTTGGCCGGAGAGAGGGAGACCCAGTACTTC. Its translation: CASSLAGERETQYF.

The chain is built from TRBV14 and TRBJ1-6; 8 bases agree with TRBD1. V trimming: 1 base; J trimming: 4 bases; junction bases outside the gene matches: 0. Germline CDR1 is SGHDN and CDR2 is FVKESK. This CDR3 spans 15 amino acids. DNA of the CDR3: TGTGCCAGCAGCCAAGGACAGGGGTATAATTCACCCCTCCACTTT. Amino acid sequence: CASSQGQGYNSPLHF.

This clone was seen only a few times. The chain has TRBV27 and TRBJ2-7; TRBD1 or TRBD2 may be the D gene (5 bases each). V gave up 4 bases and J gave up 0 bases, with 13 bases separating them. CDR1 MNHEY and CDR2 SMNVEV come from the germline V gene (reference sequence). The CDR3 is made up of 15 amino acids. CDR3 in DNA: TGTGCCAGCAGTTCACTCGGGGCGGTCTCCTACGAGCAGTACTTC. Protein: CASSSLGAVSYEQYF.

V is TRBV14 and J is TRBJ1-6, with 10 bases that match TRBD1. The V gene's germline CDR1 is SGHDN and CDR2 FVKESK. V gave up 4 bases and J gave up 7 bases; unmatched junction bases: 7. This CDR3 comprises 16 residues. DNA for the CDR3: TGTGCCAGCAGCCCCTGGACAGGGGGATTGAATTCACCCCTCCACTTT. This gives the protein CASSPWTGGLNSPLHF.

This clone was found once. The CDR3 loop is CASSPLQGQNEQFF. The CDR3 DNA follows: TGTGCCAGCAGCCCCTTGCAGGGGCAAAATGAGCAGTTCTTC. The rearrangement joins TRBV9 to TRBJ2-1, with D perhaps matching TRBD1 (6 bases). CDR1 and CDR2 from the germline V gene are SGDLS and YYNGEE. The CDR3 is made up of 14 amino acids. The V gene lost 4 bases and the J gene lost 7 bases, with 15 bases spanning the gap. Using reference TRBV9 and TRBJ2-1 for the parts outside the CDR3, the full variable domain is DSGVTQTPKHLITATGQRVTLRCSPRSGDLSVYWYQQSLDQGLQFLIQYYNGEERAKGNILERFSAQQFPDLHSELNLSSLELGDSALYFCASSPLQGQNEQFFGPGTRLTVL.

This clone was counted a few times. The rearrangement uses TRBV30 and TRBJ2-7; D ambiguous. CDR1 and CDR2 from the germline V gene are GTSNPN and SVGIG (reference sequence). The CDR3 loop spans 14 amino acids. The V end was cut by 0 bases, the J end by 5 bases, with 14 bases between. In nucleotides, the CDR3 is TGTGCCTGGAGTGTACAGATGTCTCAGGACGAGCAGTACTTC. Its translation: CAWSVQMSQDEQYF.

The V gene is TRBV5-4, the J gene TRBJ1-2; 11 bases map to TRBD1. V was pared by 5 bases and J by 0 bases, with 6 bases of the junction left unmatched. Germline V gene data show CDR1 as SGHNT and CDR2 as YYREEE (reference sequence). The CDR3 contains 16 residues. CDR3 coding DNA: TGTGCCAGCAGACTGGACAGGGGGCCACCTAACTATGGCTACACCTTC. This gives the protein CASRLDRGPPNYGYTF.

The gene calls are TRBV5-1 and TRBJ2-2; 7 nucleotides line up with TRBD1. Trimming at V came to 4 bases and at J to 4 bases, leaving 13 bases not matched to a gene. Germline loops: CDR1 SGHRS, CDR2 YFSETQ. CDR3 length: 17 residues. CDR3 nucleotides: TGCGCCAGCAGCACCATGGGTGGGGACAGCTTCACCGGGGAGCTGTTTTTT. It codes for CASSTMGGDSFTGELFF. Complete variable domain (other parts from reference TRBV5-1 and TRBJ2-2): KAGVTQTPRYLIKTRGQQVTLSCSPISGHRSVSWYQQTPGQGLQFLFEYFSETQRNKGNFPGRFSGRQFSNSRSEMNVSTLELGDSALYLCASSTMGGDSFTGELFFGEGSRLTVL.

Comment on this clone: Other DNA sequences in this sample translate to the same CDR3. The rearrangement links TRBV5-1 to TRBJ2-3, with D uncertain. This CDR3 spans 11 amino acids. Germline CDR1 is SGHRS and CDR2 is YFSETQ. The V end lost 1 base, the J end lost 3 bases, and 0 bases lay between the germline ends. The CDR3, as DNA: TGCGCCAGCAGCTTGACAGATACGCAGTATTTT. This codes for CASSLTDTQYF.

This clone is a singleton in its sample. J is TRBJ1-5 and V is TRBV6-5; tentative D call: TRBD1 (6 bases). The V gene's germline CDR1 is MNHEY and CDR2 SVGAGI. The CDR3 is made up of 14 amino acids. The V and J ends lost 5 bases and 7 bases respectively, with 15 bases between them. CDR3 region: CASSTGRGLQPQHF. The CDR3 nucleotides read TGTGCCAGCAGTACGGGGCGGGGGCTCCAGCCCCAGCATTTT.